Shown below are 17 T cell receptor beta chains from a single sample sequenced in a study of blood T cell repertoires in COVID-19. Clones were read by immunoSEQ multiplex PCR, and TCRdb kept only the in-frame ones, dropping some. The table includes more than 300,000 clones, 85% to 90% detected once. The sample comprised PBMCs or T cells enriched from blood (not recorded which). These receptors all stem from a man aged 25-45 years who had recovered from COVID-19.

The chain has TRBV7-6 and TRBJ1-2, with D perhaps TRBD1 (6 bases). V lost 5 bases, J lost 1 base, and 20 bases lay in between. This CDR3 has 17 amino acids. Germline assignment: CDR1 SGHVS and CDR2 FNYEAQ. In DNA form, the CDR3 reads TGTGCCAGCAGCCCCAATGACAGGAGGTCATATAACTATGGCTACACCTTC. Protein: CASSPNDRRSYNYGYTF.

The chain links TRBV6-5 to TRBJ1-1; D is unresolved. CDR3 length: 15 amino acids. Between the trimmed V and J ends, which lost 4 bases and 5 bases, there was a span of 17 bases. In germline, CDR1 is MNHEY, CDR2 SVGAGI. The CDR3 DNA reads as TGTGCCAGCAGTTCACGGCTAGGAGGGAAGACTGAAGCTTTCTTT. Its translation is CASSSRLGGKTEAFF.

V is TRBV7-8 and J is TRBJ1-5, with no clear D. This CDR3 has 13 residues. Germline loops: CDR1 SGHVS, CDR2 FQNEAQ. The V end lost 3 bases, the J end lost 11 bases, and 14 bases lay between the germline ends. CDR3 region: CASSFMQDQAQHF. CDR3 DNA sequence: TGTGCCAGCAGCTTTATGCAGGATCAAGCCCAGCATTTT.

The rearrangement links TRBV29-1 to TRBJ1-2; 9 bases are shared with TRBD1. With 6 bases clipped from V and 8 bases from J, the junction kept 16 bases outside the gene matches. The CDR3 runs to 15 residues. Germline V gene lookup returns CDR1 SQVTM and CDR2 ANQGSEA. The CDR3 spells CSVKEKFDRGIGYTF. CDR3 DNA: TGCAGCGTCAAAGAGAAATTCGACAGGGGGATCGGCTACACCTTC.

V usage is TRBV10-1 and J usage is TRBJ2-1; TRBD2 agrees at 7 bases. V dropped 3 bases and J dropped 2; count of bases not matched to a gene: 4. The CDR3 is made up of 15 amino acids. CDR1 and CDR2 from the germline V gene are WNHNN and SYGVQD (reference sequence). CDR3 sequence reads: CASSDMAGAYNEQFF. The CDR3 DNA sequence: TGCGCCAGCAGTGATATGGCGGGAGCCTACAATGAGCAGTTCTTC.

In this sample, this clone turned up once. The CDR3, as DNA: TGTGCCAGCAGTGGGGGGACTACGAACACCGGGGAGCTGTTTTTT. Its translation is CASSGGTTNTGELFF. This rearrangement joins TRBV2 to TRBJ2-2, with TRBD2 identical over 7 bases. The CDR3 has 15 residues. V shed 4 bases and J 0 bases; nucleotides not matched to a gene: 2. Germline values: CDR1 SNHLY, CDR2 FYNNEI. The full variable domain, completed using reference TRBV2 and TRBJ2-2, is EPEVTQTPSHQVTQMGQEVILRCVPISNHLYFYWYRQILGQKVEFLVSFYNNEISEKSEIFDDQFSVERPDGSNFTLKIRSTKLEDSAMYFCASSGGTTNTGELFFGEGSRLTVL.

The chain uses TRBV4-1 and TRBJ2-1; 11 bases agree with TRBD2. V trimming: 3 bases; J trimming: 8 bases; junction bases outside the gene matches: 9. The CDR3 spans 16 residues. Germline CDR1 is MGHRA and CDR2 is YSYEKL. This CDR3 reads CASSHVLAGGDDEQFF. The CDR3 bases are TGCGCCAGCAGCCATGTCCTAGCGGGGGGAGACGATGAGCAGTTCTTC.

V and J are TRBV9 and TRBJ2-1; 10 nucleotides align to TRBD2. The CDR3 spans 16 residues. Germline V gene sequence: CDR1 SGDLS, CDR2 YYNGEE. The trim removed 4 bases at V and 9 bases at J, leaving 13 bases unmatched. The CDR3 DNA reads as TGTGCCAGCAGCCGAGGAAGCGGGAGGGCCTTCGGTGAGCAGTTCTTC. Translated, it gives CASSRGSGRAFGEQFF.

In DNA, the CDR3 is TGTGCCAGCAGCTCCGGGATGAACACTGAAGCTTTCTTT. It translates to CASSSGMNTEAFF. This chain joins TRBV7-9 and TRBJ1-1; D unresolved. Germline V gene lookup returns CDR1 SEHNR and CDR2 FQNEAQ (reference sequence). The CDR3 totals 13 residues. Trimming pared 4 bases from V and 0 bases from J, leaving 6 bases between.

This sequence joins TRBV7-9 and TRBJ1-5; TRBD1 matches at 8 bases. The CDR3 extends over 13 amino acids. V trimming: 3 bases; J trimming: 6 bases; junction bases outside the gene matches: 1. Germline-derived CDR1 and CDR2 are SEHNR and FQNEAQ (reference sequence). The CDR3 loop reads CASSFDRGQPQHF. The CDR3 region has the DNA TGTGCCAGCAGCTTCGACAGGGGTCAGCCCCAGCATTTT.

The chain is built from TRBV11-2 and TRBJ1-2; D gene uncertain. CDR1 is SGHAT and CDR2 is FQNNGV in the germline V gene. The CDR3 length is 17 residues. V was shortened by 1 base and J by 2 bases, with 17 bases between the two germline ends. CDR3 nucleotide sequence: TGTGCCAGCAGCTTAGCCCCGGTCCCCCTAGAGAACTATGGCTACACCTTC. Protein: CASSLAPVPLENYGYTF. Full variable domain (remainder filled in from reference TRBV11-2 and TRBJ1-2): EAGVAQSPRYKIIEKRQSVAFWCNPISGHATLYWYQQILGQGPKLLIQFQNNGVVDDSQLPKDRFSAERLKGVDSTLKIQPAKLEDSAVYLCASSLAPVPLENYGYTFGSGTRLTVV.

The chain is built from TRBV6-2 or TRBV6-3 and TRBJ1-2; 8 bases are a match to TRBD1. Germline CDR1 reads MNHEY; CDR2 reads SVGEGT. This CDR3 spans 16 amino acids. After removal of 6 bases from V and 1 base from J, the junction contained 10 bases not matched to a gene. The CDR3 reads CASSRPSTGGNYGYTF. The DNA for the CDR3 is TGTGCCAGCAGCCGACCGTCAACAGGGGGTAACTATGGCTACACCTTC.

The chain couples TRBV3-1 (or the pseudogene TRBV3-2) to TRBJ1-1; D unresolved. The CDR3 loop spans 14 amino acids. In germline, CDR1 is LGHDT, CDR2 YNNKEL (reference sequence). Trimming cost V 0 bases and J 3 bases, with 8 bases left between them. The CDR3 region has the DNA TGTGCCAGCAGCCAAGATCGTTTGTACACTGAAGCTTTCTTT. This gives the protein CASSQDRLYTEAFF.

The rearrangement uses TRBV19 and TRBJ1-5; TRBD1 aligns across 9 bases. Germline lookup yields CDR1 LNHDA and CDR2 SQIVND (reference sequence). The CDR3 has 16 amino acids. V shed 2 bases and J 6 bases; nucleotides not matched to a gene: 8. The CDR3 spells CASSITTDRGAQPQHF. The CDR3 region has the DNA TGTGCCAGTAGTATAACAACGGACAGGGGTGCTCAGCCCCAGCATTTT.

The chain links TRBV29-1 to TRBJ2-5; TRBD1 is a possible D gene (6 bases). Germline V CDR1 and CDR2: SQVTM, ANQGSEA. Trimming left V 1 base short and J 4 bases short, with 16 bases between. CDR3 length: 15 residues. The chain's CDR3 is CSVEVQQGARETQYF. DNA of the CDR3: TGCAGCGTTGAAGTTCAACAGGGTGCGCGAGAGACCCAGTACTTC. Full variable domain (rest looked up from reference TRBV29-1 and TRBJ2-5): SAVISQKPSRDICQRGTSLTIQCQVDSQVTMMFWYRQQPGQSLTLIATANQGSEATYESGFVIDKFPISRPNLTFSTLTVSNMSPEDSSIYLCSVEVQQGARETQYFGPGTRLLVL.

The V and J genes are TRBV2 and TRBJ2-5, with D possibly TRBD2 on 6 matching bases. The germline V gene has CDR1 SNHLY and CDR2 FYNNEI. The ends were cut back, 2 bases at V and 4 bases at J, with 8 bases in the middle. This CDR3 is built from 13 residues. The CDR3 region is CASSEQGGETQYF. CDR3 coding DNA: TGTGCCAGCAGTGAACAGGGAGGAGAGACCCAGTACTTC.

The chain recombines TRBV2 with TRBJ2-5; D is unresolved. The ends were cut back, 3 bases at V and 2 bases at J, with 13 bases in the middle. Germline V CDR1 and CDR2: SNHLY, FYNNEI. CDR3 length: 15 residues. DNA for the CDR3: TGTGCCAGCAGTGATGAGACTGCTACTCAAGAGACCCAGTACTTC. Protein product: CASSDETATQETQYF.